Given below is one T cell receptor (beta chain) in context. There is no known antigen for this receptor. No base quality values were provided; no much bigger clone lies one nucleotide off. This specimen belongs to a study of T cell changes during pregnancy in multiple sclerosis (dated by TCRdb to the late 2010s). General notes on the study: Changes in the T cell repertoire over the course of pregnancy were examined in this study in women with multiple sclerosis.

V loses 1 base of germline sequence and J loses 6 bases, and the interval between the two ends is 16 bases. The CDR3 measures 15 amino acids from cysteine to phenylalanine. Only the CDR3 region is kept as DNA, spanning 45 bases read in frame from base 1. Sequences ENHRY (CDR1) and SYGVKD (CDR2) are obtained from the germline V gene. The protocol used for the library was the immunoSEQ multiplex PCR assay. In TCRdb, the immuneACCESS table is reduced to in-frame sequences with V and J assigned. These tables do not hold every clone; where another copy was compared, an unresolved V gene accounts for under half, and the others remain unexplained. Across this sample there are 50,000 or so clones, with 94% seen only once. The biggest ten clones account for approximately 0.59% of the sample.

The receptor was isolated from a female donor with multiple sclerosis, enrolled in a pregnancy study. Rearrangement joined TRBV10-3 to TRBJ2-7; tentative D gene TRBD1, with 6 bases matching. The sequenced sample was CD4+ T cells from peripheral blood mononuclear cells, obtained in the second trimester of pregnancy. The DNA reads as follows: TGTGCCATCAGTGAGTTGAAGGGGGATACCGGCGAGCAGTACTTC. This sequence encodes CAISELKGDTGEQYF.